Shown below are 7 T cell receptor beta chains from a single sample sequenced in a study of blood T cell repertoires in COVID-19. Using immunoSEQ multiplex PCR, the repertoire was profiled, and TCRdb retains in-frame clones only, with some absent. The sample gives 150,000 to 200,000 clones, 80% of which show up once; about 7% is in the top ten. Sequences were obtained from peripheral blood. These receptors were collected from a man aged 60 to 69 with acute or convalescent COVID-19.

This rearrangement joins TRBV27 to TRBJ1-2; 7 nucleotides line up with TRBD1. The germline V gene has CDR1 MNHEY and CDR2 SMNVEV (reference sequence). The CDR3 totals 17 residues. With V trimmed by 3 bases and J by 5 bases, 15 bases remained unmatched. The CDR3 DNA reads TGTGCCAGCAGTTTTCTAACCCACGACAGGGTAGAATATGGCTACACCTTC. This gives the protein CASSFLTHDRVEYGYTF.

The chain is built from TRBV18 and TRBJ1-2; D is ambiguous. Germline V gene lookup returns CDR1 KGHSH and CDR2 LQKENI. With 0 bases removed from V and 5 bases from J, the gap between germline ends came to 4 bases. CDR3 length: 12 residues. The CDR3 sequence is CASSPPRYGYTF. The CDR3 nucleotides are TGTGCCAGCTCACCACCCCGGTATGGCTACACCTTC.

This rearrangement joins TRBV6-5 to TRBJ1-1; 7 nucleotides line up with TRBD1. This CDR3 is built from 13 residues. Losses at the gene ends were 6 bases for V and 4 bases for J; bases not matched to a gene: 5. Germline lookup yields CDR1 MNHEY and CDR2 SVGAGI. CDR3 amino acids: CASRLNRGTEAFF. For the CDR3, the DNA is TGTGCCAGCAGGCTGAACAGGGGCACTGAAGCTTTCTTT.

This clone was seen more than once but under ten times. The genes are TRBV19 and TRBJ1-5, with D possibly matching TRBD1 (6 bases). Germline CDR1 and CDR2: LNHDA and SQIVND (reference sequence). Deletions cut 5 bases from V and 0 bases from J, with 11 bases between. There are 15 residues in the CDR3. CDR3 sequence (DNA): TGTGCCAGTAGTTGGGACACCTATAGCAATCAGCCCCAGCATTTT. Its protein product is CASSWDTYSNQPQHF.

The chain joins TRBV9 to TRBJ1-3; 10 bases line up with TRBD1. CDR3 size: 16 residues. The J segment lost 3 bases and the V segment lost 0 bases, leaving 3 bases of the junction unmatched. Germline V gives CDR1 SGDLS, CDR2 YYNGEE. The CDR3 DNA follows: TGTGCCAGCAGCGTAGGGACAGGGGGTGGTGGAAACACCATATATTTT. It is translated as CASSVGTGGGGNTIYF.

V usage is TRBV18 and J usage is TRBJ2-1; the match to TRBD2 covers 8 bases. CDR1 is KGHSH, CDR2 LQKENI, per germline. V lost 3 bases, J lost 3 bases, and 4 bases stayed unmatched. The CDR3 runs to 15 residues. Here the CDR3 reads CASSPSLAGYNEQFF. CDR3 DNA sequence: TGTGCCAGCTCACCGTCCCTAGCGGGCTACAATGAGCAGTTCTTC.

The chain carries TRBV4-1 and TRBJ2-1; D may be TRBD1 (8 bases). V dropped 3 bases and J dropped 3 bases, with 12 bases sitting between them. The germline V gene has CDR1 MGHRA and CDR2 YSYEKL. The CDR3 is 15 residues long. CDR3 nucleotide sequence: TGCGCCAGCAGCCAGACAGGGGAGGGCTACAATGAGCAGTTCTTC. It codes for CASSQTGEGYNEQFF.